A selection of T cell receptor beta chains follows, all from one sample in a study of radiotherapy plus CTLA-4 blockade in lung cancer. Using immunoSEQ multiplex PCR, the repertoire was profiled, and TCRdb retains in-frame clones only, with some absent. The sample lists about 90,000 clones, around 81% seen once, with more than 14% in the top ten. The sample in question was peripheral blood, obtained from a patient treated with radiotherapy plus ipilimumab. These receptors originate from a human donor with non-small cell lung cancer that progressed on radiotherapy plus ipilimumab. Each CDR3 is given with its conserved first and last residue. A D gene is named only where the DNA matches it firmly. A clone size is listed for some rows: how often the clone was seen (once, few, many), or a class if it is expanded.

j_call	d_call	clone_size	v_call	cdr3_aa	cdr3_nt
TRBJ2-1	.	.	TRBV7-2	CASSLVSGGNNEQFF	TGTGCCAGCAGCTTAGTGTCAGGCGGGAACAATGAGCAGTTCTTC
TRBJ1-1	TRBD1	.	TRBV14	CASSQFLGQGASGTEAFF	TGTGCCAGCAGCCAATTCCTGGGACAGGGGGCCTCCGGCACTGAAGCTTTCTTT
TRBJ1-2	.	.	TRBV6-5	CASSSSRGQLNYGYTF	.
TRBJ2-2	.	.	TRBV5-6	CASSLRGPGELFF	TGTGCCAGCAGCTTGAGGGGACCCGGGGAGCTGTTTTTT
TRBJ1-3	.	few	TRBV11-3	CASSLRGMNTIYF	TGTGCCAGCAGCTTAAGGGGGATGAACACCATATATTTT
TRBJ2-3	TRBD1	.	TRBV10-1	CASSEGQGGTDTQYF	TGCGCCAGCAGTGAAGGGCAGGGGGGCACAGATACGCAGTATTTT
TRBJ2-7	TRBD2	.	TRBV4-2	CASSARLAGGYEQYF	TGTGCCAGCAGCGCACGACTAGCGGGGGGCTACGAGCAGTACTTC
TRBJ1-4	.	.	TRBV4-1	CASSQDPPADRGGEKLFF	TGCGCCAGCAGCCAAGATCCCCCCGCGGACCGGGGAGGGGAAAAACTGTTTTTT
TRBJ1-1	.	.	TRBV30	CAWSVGMTSEAFF	TGTGCCTGGAGTGTGGGCATGACCTCTGAAGCTTTCTTT
TRBJ1-1	.	few	TRBV5-1	CASALEGYTEAFF	TGCGCCAGCGCCCTGGAAGGGTACACTGAAGCTTTCTTT
TRBJ2-3	.	.	TRBV29-1	CSALDRILTDTQYF	TGCAGCGCCCTAGACAGGATCCTCACAGATACGCAGTATTTT
TRBJ1-1	.	.	TRBV9	CASSVAGDTEAFF	TGTGCCAGCAGCGTAGCTGGGGACACTGAAGCTTTCTTT
TRBJ2-5	TRBD1	.	TRBV5-1	CASSGTGSTETQYF	TGCGCCAGCAGCGGGACAGGGAGCACCGAGACCCAGTACTTC
TRBJ2-3	.	.	TRBV5-6	CASSLAFEGPTDTQYF	TGTGCCAGCAGCTTGGCCTTCGAGGGGCCCACAGATACGCAGTATTTT
TRBJ2-7	TRBD1	.	TRBV6-5	CASSLGQGVYEQYF	TGTGCCAGCAGCCTCGGACAGGGAGTCTACGAGCAGTACTTC
TRBJ2-7	.	.	TRBV7-9	CASSPSYEQYF	TGTGCCAGCAGCCCGAGCTACGAGCAGTACTTC
TRBJ1-5	.	.	TRBV6-1	CASKESGDSNQPQHF	TGTGCCAGCAAGGAAAGCGGGGATTCCAATCAGCCCCAGCATTTT
TRBJ2-7	.	.	TRBV6-1	CAASKGYEQYF	TGTGCCGCCAGCAAGGGGTACGAGCAGTACTTC
TRBJ1-2	.	.	TRBV30	CAQLANYGYTF	TGTGCCCAACTGGCTAACTATGGCTACACCTTC
TRBJ1-1	.	.	TRBV6-6	CASSSGQGTEAFF	TGTGCCAGCAGTAGTGGACAAGGGACTGAAGCTTTCTTT
TRBJ2-5	.	.	TRBV5-1	CASREAETQYF	TGCGCCAGCAGGGAGGCGGAGACCCAGTACTTC
TRBJ1-2	.	.	TRBV19	CASSTTTTGLPRPQKYYGYTF	TGTGCCAGTAGTACCACCACGACCGGGTTGCCACGGCCCCAAAAGTACTATGGCTACACCTTC
TRBJ2-7	.	few	TRBV19	CASGTYEQYF	TGTGCCAGTGGCACCTACGAGCAGTACTTC
TRBJ2-1	TRBD2	.	TRBV11-2	CASRYSGRATYNEQFF	TGTGCCAGCAGATACAGCGGGAGGGCGACCTACAATGAGCAGTTCTTC
TRBJ2-2	TRBD1	.	TRBV7-3	CASSLTGGAHFGELFF	TGTGCCAGCAGCCTCACAGGGGGCGCTCACTTCGGGGAGCTGTTTTTT
TRBJ2-2	TRBD1	.	TRBV6-6	CASSYGTGRMELFF	TGTGCCAGCAGTTACGGGACAGGCCGGATGGAGCTGTTTTTT
TRBJ2-2	.	.	TRBV5-1	CASSLVGLKTGELFF	TGCGCCAGCAGCTTGGTCGGTCTAAAAACCGGGGAGCTGTTTTTT
TRBJ1-1	.	.	TRBV28	CASSSPRLESEAFF	TGTGCCAGCAGCTCACCAAGGCTTGAGTCTGAAGCTTTCTTT
TRBJ1-1	TRBD1	.	TRBV5-1	CASSLGNRGDTEAFF	TGCGCCAGCAGCTTGGGGAACAGGGGCGACACTGAAGCTTTCTTT
TRBJ1-3	.	.	TRBV19	CASSINSGLSGNTIYF	TGTGCCAGTAGTATTAATTCAGGCCTCTCTGGAAACACCATATATTTT
TRBJ2-1	TRBD2	once	TRBV10-3	CATLAADNEQFF	TGTGCCACCCTAGCGGCCGACAATGAGCAGTTCTTC
TRBJ1-3	.	.	TRBV4-2	CASSQETGHTGNTIYF	TGTGCCAGCAGCCAAGAAACCGGGCACACGGGAAACACCATATATTTT
TRBJ1-3	.	.	TRBV7-3	CASSFHNVGQRISGNTIYF	TGTGCCAGCAGCTTCCACAATGTCGGACAGCGAATCTCTGGAAACACCATATATTTT
TRBJ1-6	TRBD1	.	TRBV19	CASSLGTGGTSPLHF	TGTGCCAGTAGCCTGGGGACAGGGGGCACATCACCCCTCCACTTT
TRBJ2-2	.	once	TRBV4-1	CASSQTGTKTSNTGELFF	TGCGCCAGCAGCCAAACAGGGACCAAAACCTCGAACACCGGGGAGCTGTTTTTT
TRBJ2-2	.	.	TRBV21-1	CASSLRVLALNTGELFF	TGTGCCAGCAGCCTCAGGGTACTAGCTCTAAACACCGGGGAGCTGTTTTTT
TRBJ2-1	.	.	TRBV28	CASSPTSPKRGTYYNEQFF	TGTGCCAGCAGTCCCACCTCCCCTAAAAGGGGCACATACTACAATGAGCAGTTCTTC
TRBJ1-5	TRBD1	few	TRBV5-1	CASSLTGGNNQPQHF	TGCGCCAGCAGCCTGACAGGGGGTAATAATCAGCCCCAGCATTTT
TRBJ1-4	TRBD1	.	TRBV4-1	CASSQRQGLNEKLFF	TGCGCCAGCAGCCAACGACAGGGCCTTAATGAAAAACTGTTTTTT
TRBJ2-5	.	once	TRBV7-9	CASSPGVSGETQYF	TGTGCCAGCAGCCCTGGGGTTTCGGGAGAGACCCAGTACTTC
TRBJ2-3	.	.	TRBV6-5	CASRSDITDTQYF	TGTGCCAGCAGGTCCGATATCACAGATACGCAGTATTTT
TRBJ2-7	TRBD2	once	TRBV27	CASSPLGAGLGSYEQYF	TGTGCCAGCAGCCCCCTTGGTGCGGGACTAGGAAGTTACGAGCAGTACTTC
TRBJ2-7	TRBD2	.	TRBV7-2	CASSLGSGGALEQYF	TGTGCCAGCAGCTTAGGGAGCGGGGGGGCTCTCGAGCAGTACTTC
TRBJ1-5	.	.	TRBV28	CASRKRAGRPQHF	TGTGCCAGCAGAAAGCGGGCGGGTCGGCCCCAGCATTTT
TRBJ2-3	.	.	TRBV14	CASSGSFTDTQYF	TGTGCCAGCAGCGGGAGTTTCACAGATACGCAGTATTTT
TRBJ2-7	.	.	TRBV12-2	CASRLGPGATYEQYF	TGTGCAAGTCGCTTAGGTCCAGGGGCGACCTACGAGCAGTACTTC
TRBJ1-1	.	.	TRBV7-9	CASSLAQNTEAFF	TGTGCCAGCAGCTTAGCGCAGAACACTGAAGCTTTCTTT
TRBJ2-7	.	.	TRBV6-1	CASSEVGALPYEQYF	TGTGCCAGCAGTGAAGTAGGGGCCCTACCCTACGAGCAGTACTTC
TRBJ2-5	TRBD1	.	TRBV6-1	CASSWDRGLETQYF	TGTGCCAGCTCCTGGGACAGGGGGCTTGAGACCCAGTACTTC
TRBJ2-6	TRBD1	.	TRBV19	CATRGQGNAGANVLTF	TGTGCCACCCGGGGACAGGGGAATGCTGGGGCCAACGTCCTGACTTTC
TRBJ2-1	TRBD1	.	TRBV5-1	CASSLGFGTDYNEQFF	TGCGCCAGCAGCTTGGGATTTGGGACAGATTACAATGAGCAGTTCTTC